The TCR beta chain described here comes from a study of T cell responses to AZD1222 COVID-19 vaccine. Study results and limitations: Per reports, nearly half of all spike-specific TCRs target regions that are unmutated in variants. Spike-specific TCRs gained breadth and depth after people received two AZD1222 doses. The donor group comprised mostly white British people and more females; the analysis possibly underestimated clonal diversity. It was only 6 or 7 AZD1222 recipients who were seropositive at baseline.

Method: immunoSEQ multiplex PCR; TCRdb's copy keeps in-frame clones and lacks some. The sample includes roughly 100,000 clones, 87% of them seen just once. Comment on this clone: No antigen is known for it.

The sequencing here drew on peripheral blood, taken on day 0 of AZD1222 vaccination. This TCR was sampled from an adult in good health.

In DNA, the CDR3 is TGTGCCAGCAGCTTAGTAGCTGGGCCTCTTAGGGCAACTAATGAAAAACTGTTTTTT. It translates to CASSLVAGPLRATNEKLFF. The chain is built from TRBV7-9 and TRBJ1-4; D is undetermined. The germline V gene has CDR1 SEHNR and CDR2 FQNEAQ (reference sequence). This CDR3 spans 19 amino acids. The V and J ends lost 1 base and 0 bases respectively, with 18 bases between them.